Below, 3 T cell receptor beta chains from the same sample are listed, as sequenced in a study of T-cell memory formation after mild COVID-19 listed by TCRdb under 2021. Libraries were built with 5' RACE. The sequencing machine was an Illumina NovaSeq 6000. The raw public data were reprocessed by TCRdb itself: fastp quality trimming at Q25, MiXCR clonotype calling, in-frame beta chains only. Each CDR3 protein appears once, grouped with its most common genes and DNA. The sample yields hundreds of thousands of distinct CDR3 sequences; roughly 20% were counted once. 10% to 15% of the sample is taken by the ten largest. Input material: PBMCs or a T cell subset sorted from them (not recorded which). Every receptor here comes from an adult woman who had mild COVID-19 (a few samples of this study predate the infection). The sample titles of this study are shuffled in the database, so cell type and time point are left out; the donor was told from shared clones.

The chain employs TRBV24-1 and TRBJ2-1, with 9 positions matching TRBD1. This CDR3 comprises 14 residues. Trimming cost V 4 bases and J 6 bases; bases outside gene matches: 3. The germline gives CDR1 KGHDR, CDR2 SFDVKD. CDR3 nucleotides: TGTGCCACCAGTGAAACGACAGGGGGCAATGAGCAGTTCTTC. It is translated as CATSETTGGNEQFF.

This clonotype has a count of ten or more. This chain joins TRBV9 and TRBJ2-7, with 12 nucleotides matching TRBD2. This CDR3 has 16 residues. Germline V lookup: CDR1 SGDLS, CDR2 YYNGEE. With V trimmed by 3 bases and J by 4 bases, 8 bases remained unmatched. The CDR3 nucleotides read TGTGCCAGCAGCGCGACCGGGACTAGCGGGCCATACGAGCAGTACTTC. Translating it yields CASSATGTSGPYEQYF.

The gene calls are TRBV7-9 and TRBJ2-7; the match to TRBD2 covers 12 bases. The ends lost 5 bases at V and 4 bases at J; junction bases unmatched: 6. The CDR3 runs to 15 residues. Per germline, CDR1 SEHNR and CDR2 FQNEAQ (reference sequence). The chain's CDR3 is CASSAWTSGTYEQYF. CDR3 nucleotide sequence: TGTGCCAGCAGCGCCTGGACTAGCGGGACTTACGAGCAGTACTTC. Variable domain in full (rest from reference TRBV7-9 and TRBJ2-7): DTGVSQNPRHKITKRGQNVTFRCDPISEHNRLYWYRQTLGQGPEFLTYFQNEAQLEKSRLLSDRFSAERPKGSFSTLEIQRTEQGDSAMYLCASSAWTSGTYEQYFGPGTRLTVT.